The sequence of this T cell receptor (beta chain) was determined in a study of blood T cell repertoires in COVID-19. Original methodology: Estimated nucleated cell counts came from reference gene primer amplification. Using immunoSEQ multiplex PCR, the repertoire was profiled, and TCRdb retains in-frame clones only, with some absent. D and trimming were read from the DNA, whereas the V and J calls and clone size are those reported in that table. The sample holds about 240,000 clones; around 85% are singletons and the top ten take around 5.9%. Looked up from germline, CDR1 is MDHEN and CDR2 is SYDVKM. The CDR3 runs to 19 residues. Trimming shortened V by 4 bases and J by 2 bases, and 24 bases separated the two germline ends.

Sequencing was done on a sample of peripheral blood. The TCR comes from a man between 60 and 75 years old with acute or convalescent COVID-19. This chain joins TRBV28 and TRBJ2-1, with D perhaps matching TRBD2 (6 bases). CDR3 nucleotide sequence: TGTGCCAGCAGTTATGGGGCCGGAGGGCCTAAGAGGGCCTACAATGAGCAGTTCTTC. It is translated as CASSYGAGGPKRAYNEQFF.